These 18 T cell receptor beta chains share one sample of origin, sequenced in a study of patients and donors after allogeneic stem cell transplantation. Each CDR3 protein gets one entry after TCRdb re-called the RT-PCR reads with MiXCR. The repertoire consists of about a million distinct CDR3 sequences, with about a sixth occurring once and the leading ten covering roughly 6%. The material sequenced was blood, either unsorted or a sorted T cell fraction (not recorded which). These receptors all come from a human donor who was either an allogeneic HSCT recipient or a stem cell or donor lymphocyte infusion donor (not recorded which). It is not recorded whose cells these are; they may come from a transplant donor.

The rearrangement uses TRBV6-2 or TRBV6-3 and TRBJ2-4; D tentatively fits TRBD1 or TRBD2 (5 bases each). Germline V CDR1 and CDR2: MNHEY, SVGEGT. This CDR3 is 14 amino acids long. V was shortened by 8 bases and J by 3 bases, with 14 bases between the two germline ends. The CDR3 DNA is TGTGCCAGCGCCCAGGGACGCTTCAAAAACATTCAGTACTTC. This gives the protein CASAQGRFKNIQYF.

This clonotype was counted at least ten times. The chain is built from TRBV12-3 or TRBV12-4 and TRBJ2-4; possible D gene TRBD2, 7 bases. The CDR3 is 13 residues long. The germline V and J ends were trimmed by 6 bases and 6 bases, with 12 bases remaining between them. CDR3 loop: CASSRGARNIQYF. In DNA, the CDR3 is TGTGCCAGCAGCCGGGGGGCGAGAAACATTCAGTACTTC.

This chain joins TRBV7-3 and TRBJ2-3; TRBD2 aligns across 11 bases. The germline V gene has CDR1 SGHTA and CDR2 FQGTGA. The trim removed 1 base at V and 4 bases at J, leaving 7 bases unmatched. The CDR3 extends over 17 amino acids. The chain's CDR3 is CASSLIPSGGFADTQYF. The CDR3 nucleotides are TGTGCCAGCAGCTTAATACCTAGCGGGGGGTTTGCAGATACGCAGTATTTT.

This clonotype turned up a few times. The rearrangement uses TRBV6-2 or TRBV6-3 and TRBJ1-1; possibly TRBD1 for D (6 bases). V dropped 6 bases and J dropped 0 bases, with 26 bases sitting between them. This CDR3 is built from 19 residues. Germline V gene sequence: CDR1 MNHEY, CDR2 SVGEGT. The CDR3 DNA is TGTGCCAGCAGCCCCGAGGGGGGGGCGGTTCTACTTATGAACACTGAAGCTTTCTTT. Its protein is CASSPEGGAVLLMNTEAFF.

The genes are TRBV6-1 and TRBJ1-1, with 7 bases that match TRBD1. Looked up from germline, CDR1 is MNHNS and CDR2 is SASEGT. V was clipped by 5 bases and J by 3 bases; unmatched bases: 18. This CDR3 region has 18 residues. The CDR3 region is CASSPQGPWALGDTEAFF. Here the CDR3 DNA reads TGTGCCAGCAGTCCACAGGGGCCCTGGGCCTTGGGGGACACTGAAGCTTTCTTT.

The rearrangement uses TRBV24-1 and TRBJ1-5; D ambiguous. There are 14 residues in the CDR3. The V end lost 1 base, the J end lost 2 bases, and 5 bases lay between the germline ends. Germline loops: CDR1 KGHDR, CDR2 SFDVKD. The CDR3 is CATSDFSGNQPQHF. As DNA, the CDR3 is TGTGCCACCAGTGATTTCAGTGGCAATCAGCCCCAGCATTTT.

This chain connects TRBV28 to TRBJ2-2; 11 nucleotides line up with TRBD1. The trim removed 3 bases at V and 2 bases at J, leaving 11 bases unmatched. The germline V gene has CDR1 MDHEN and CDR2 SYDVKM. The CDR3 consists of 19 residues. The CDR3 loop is CASSFGLGTGGFNTGELFF. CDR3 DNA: TGTGCCAGCAGTTTCGGTTTGGGGACAGGGGGTTTCAACACCGGGGAGCTGTTTTTT.

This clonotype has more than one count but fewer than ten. CDR3 in amino acids: CSAALTSGGADEQYF. The CDR3 nucleotides are TGCAGTGCTGCGTTAACTAGCGGAGGGGCAGACGAGCAGTACTTC. The V gene is TRBV20-1, the J gene TRBJ2-7, with 8 bases matching TRBD2. CDR1 is DFQATT and CDR2 is SNEGSKA in the germline V gene (reference sequence). This CDR3 contains 15 residues. Trimming removed 5 bases from V and 5 bases from J; junction bases left unmatched: 14.

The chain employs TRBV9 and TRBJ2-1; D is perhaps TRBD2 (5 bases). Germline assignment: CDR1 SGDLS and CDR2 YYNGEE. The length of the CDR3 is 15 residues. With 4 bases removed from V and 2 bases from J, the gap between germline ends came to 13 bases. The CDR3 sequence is CASSPPDLTYNEQFF. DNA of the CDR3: TGTGCCAGCAGCCCGCCGGACTTAACCTACAATGAGCAGTTCTTC.

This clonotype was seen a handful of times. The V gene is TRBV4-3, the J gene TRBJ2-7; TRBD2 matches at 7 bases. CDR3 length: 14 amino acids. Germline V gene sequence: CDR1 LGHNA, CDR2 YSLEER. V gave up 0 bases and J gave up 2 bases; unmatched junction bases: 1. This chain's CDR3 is CASSQEGGTYEQYF. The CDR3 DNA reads TGCGCCAGCAGCCAAGAGGGAGGGACCTACGAGCAGTACTTC.

Here the CDR3 reads CASSAYSGSSYNEQFF. DNA for the CDR3: TGTGCCAGCTCAGCATATAGCGGGAGCTCCTACAATGAGCAGTTCTTC. This chain links TRBV18 with TRBJ2-1; 9 nucleotides agree with TRBD2. The CDR3 runs 16 residues. V gave up 5 bases and J gave up 0 bases; unmatched junction bases: 5. Germline V lookup: CDR1 KGHSH, CDR2 LQKENI.

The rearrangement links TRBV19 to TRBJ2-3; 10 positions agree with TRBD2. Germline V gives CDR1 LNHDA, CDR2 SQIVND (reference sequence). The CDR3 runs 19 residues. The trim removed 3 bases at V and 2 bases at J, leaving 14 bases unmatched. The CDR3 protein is CASSMLLAGVGGPTDTQYF. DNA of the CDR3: TGTGCCAGTAGTATGTTGCTAGCGGGAGTGGGAGGGCCCACAGATACGCAGTATTTT.

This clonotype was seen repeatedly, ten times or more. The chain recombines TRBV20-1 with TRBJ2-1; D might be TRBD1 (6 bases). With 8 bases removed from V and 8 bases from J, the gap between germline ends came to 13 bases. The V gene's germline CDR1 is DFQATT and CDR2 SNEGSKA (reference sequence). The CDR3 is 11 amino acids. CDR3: CSLGAFDEQFF. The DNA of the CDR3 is TGCAGTCTGGGGGCGTTCGATGAGCAGTTCTTC.

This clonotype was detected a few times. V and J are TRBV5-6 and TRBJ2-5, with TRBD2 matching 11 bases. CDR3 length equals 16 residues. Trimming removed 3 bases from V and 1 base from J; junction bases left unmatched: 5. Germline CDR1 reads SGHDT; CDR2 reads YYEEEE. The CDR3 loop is CASSSSLAGGQETQYF. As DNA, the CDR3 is TGTGCCAGCAGCTCCAGTCTAGCGGGGGGCCAAGAGACCCAGTACTTC.

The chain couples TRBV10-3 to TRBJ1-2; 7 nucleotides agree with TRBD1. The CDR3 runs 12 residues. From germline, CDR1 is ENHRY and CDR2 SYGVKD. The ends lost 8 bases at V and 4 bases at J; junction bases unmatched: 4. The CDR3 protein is CAIATGLYGYTF. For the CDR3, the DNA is TGTGCCATCGCGACAGGGCTCTATGGCTACACCTTC.

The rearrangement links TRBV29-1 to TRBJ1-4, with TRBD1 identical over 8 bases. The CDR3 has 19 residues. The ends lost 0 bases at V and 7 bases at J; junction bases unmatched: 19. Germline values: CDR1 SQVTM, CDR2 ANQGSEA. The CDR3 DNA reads TGCAGCGTTGAAGAAATCGAGACAGGGGACCCATTGGGGGGTGAAAAACTGTTTTTT. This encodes CSVEEIETGDPLGGEKLFF.

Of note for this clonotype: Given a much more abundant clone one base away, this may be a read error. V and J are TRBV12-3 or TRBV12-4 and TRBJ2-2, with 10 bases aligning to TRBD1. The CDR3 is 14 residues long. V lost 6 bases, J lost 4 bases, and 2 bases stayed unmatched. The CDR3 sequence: CASSGQGVTGELFF. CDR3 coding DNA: TGTGCCAGCAGCGGACAGGGGGTCACCGGGGAGCTGTTTTTT.

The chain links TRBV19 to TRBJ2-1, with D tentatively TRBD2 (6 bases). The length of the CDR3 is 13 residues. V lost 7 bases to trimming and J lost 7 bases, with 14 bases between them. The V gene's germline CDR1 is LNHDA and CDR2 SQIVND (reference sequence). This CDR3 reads CASMRGSKNEQFF. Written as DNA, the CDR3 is TGTGCCAGTATGCGGGGTAGTAAGAATGAGCAGTTCTTC.